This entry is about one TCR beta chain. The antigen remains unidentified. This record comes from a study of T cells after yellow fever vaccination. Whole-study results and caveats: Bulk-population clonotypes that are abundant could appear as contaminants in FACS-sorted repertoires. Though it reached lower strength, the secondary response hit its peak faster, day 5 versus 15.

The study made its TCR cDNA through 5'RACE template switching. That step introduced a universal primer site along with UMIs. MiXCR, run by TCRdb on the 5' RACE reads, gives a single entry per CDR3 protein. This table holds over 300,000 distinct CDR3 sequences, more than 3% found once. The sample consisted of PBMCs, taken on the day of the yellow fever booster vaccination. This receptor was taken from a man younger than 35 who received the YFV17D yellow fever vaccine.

Here the CDR3 reads CASSLEYEQYF. The DNA of the CDR3 is TGTGCCAGCAGCCTCGAATACGAGCAGTACTTC. The chain combines TRBV7-9 with TRBJ2-7, with unresolved D. This CDR3 is 11 amino acids long. Germline assignment: CDR1 SEHNR and CDR2 FQNEAQ (reference sequence). The ends were cut back, 5 bases at V and 4 bases at J, with 6 bases in the middle.